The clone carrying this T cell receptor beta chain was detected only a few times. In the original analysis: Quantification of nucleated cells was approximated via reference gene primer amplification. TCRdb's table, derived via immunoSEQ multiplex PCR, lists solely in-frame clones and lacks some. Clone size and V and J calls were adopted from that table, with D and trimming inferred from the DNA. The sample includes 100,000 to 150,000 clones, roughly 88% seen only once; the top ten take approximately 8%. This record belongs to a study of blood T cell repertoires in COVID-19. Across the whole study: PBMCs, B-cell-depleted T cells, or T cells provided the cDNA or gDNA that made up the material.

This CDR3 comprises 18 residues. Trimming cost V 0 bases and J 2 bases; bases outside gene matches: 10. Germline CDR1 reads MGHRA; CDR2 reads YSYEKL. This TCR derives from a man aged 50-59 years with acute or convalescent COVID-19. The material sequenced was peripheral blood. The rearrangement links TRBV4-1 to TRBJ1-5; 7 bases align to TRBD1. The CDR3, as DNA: TGCGCCAGCAGCCAAGAAAGGGGACAGTCGGGGGGCAATCAGCCCCAGCATTTT. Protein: CASSQERGQSGGNQPQHF.